This entry features one T cell receptor (beta chain) sequence. Its antigen is currently unknown. Germline V gene sequence: CDR1 GTSNPN, CDR2 SVGIG (reference sequence). The length of the CDR3 is 13 residues. The germline V and J ends were trimmed by 5 bases and 4 bases, with 11 bases remaining between them. The source of the sample is a study of chemoradiotherapy in HPV16-positive cancers. Whole-study findings and limits: The functional HPV-specific definition rests on just a couple of HPV16-positive patients.

The repertoire was sequenced with immunoSEQ multiplex PCR; TCRdb's copy has only in-frame clones and lacks some. The sample consists of 20,000 to 30,000 clones, more than 75% of them appearing once. The TCR was taken from a human donor with HPV-associated anogenital cancer. The gene calls are TRBV30 and TRBJ2-2; D not resolved. Here the sequenced sample was blood, taken from a patient who underwent chemoradiotherapy. CDR3 in DNA: TGTGCCTGGGGCGACCTGGGCACCGGGGAGCTGTTTTTT. Its translation is CAWGDLGTGELFF. Complete variable domain (other parts from reference TRBV30 and TRBJ2-2): SQTIHQWPATLVQPVGSPLSLECTVEGTSNPNLYWYRQAAGRGLQLLFYSVGIGQISSEVPQNLSASRPQDRQFILSSKKLLLSDSGFYLCAWGDLGTGELFFGEGSRLTVL.